Each of the 21 T cell receptor beta chains below was sequenced from the same sample in a study of neurological immune-mediated disorders. TCRdb redid the calling of the 5' RACE reads with MiXCR, one entry per CDR3 protein. This sample has about 45,000 distinct CDR3 sequences, with roughly 13% found just once. Time point described: longitudinal time-point 3. Sequenced: PBMCs. Every receptor here comes from a man in his thirties or forties in good health.

This clonotype was recorded many times. V gene TRBV5-1 combines with J gene TRBJ2-7; 8 bases align to TRBD1. Germline lookup yields CDR1 SGHRS and CDR2 YFSETQ. The V segment lost 1 base and the J segment 0 bases; nucleotides outside the gene matches: 3. The CDR3 consists of 15 residues. This CDR3 reads CASSLIQGDSYEQYF. In nucleotides, the CDR3 is TGCGCCAGCAGCTTGATACAGGGGGACTCCTACGAGCAGTACTTC.

This clonotype has a count of ten or more. The chain couples TRBV6-1 to TRBJ2-7; TRBD2 agrees at 11 bases. This CDR3 is built from 16 residues. J was trimmed by 6 bases and V by 0 bases; bases with no gene match: 7. Germline lookup yields CDR1 MNHNS and CDR2 SASEGT. The CDR3 spells CASSEAQTSGSTEQYF. The DNA of the CDR3 is TGTGCCAGCAGTGAAGCGCAAACTAGCGGGAGTACCGAGCAGTACTTC.

At least ten counts were recorded for this clonotype. This chain joins TRBV5-4 and TRBJ1-6, with no clear D. With 1 base removed from V and 8 bases from J, the gap between germline ends came to 13 bases. Germline lookup yields CDR1 SGHNT and CDR2 YYREEE (reference sequence). The CDR3 is 15 amino acids. The CDR3 DNA reads as TGTGCCAGCAGCTTGCGTGAAGGGTTTGATTCACCCCTCCACTTT. Translation: CASSLREGFDSPLHF.

This clonotype was found many times. The chain joins TRBV7-8 to TRBJ2-5; maybe TRBD1 (6 bases). Germline V gene data show CDR1 as SGHVS and CDR2 as FQNEAQ. Trimming removed 5 bases at V and 2 bases at J, with 21 bases between. The CDR3 is 17 amino acids. Written as DNA, the CDR3 is TGTGCCAGCAGCATATTTTCCAGACAGGCAACTCAAGAGACCCAGTACTTC. Translated: CASSIFSRQATQETQYF. The whole variable domain, filled in from reference TRBV7-8 and TRBJ2-5, reads GAGVSQSPRYKVAKRGQDVALRCDPISGHVSLFWYQQALGQGPEFLTYFQNEAQLDKSGLPSDRFFAERPEGSVSTLKIQRTQQEDSAVYLCASSIFSRQATQETQYFGPGTRLLVL.

This clonotype was recorded many times. The V gene is TRBV29-1, the J gene TRBJ1-1; D remains unclear. V was trimmed by 3 bases and J by 4 bases, leaving 9 bases between them. The germline CDR1 and CDR2 sequences are SQVTM and ANQGSEA. This CDR3 spans 12 amino acids. The CDR3 coding sequence is TGCAGCGTTGACGTGGAGGTCACTGAAGCTTTCTTT. Protein: CSVDVEVTEAFF. The variable domain in full, completed from reference TRBV29-1 and TRBJ1-1, reads SAVISQKPSRDICQRGTSLTIQCQVDSQVTMMFWYRQQPGQSLTLIATANQGSEATYESGFVIDKFPISRPNLTFSTLTVSNMSPEDSSIYLCSVDVEVTEAFFGQGTRLTVV.

In its sample, this clonotype was seen many times. The chain couples TRBV6-2 or TRBV6-3 to TRBJ2-1; 12 nucleotides line up with TRBD2. The V and J ends lost 7 bases and 7 bases, in that order; junction bases with no gene match: 8. The CDR3 covers 15 residues. In germline, CDR1 is MNHEY, CDR2 SVGEGT. CDR3: CASKTSGRTWNEQFF. Written as DNA, the CDR3 is TGTGCCAGCAAAACTAGCGGGAGGACGTGGAATGAGCAGTTCTTC.

This clonotype came up many times. The chain combines TRBV6-5 with TRBJ2-7; D possibly corresponds to TRBD1 (6 bases). Germline assignment: CDR1 MNHEY and CDR2 SVGAGI. V was trimmed by 4 bases and J by 2 bases, leaving 9 bases between them. The CDR3 runs to 13 residues. CDR3 in amino acids: CASSLNRAYEQYF. The CDR3 DNA sequence: TGTGCCAGCAGTTTGAACAGGGCCTACGAGCAGTACTTC.

This clonotype was counted at least ten times. The rearrangement joins TRBV9 to TRBJ2-7; D gene ambiguous. Germline values: CDR1 SGDLS, CDR2 YYNGEE. The CDR3 loop spans 14 amino acids. Trimming stripped 0 bases from V and 2 bases from J, with 9 bases between. CDR3 nucleotide sequence: TGTGCCAGCAGCGTAGAAGGCACTACCTACGAGCAGTACTTC. This encodes CASSVEGTTYEQYF.

The rearrangement links TRBV5-1 to TRBJ2-5; TRBD2 is a possible D gene (6 bases). Germline CDR1 SGHRS, CDR2 YFSETQ. With 2 bases removed from V and 5 bases from J, the gap between germline ends came to 10 bases. This CDR3 contains 13 residues. Here the CDR3 reads CASSLLADETQYF. The CDR3 bases are TGCGCCAGCAGCTTACTAGCAGACGAGACCCAGTACTTC.

This clonotype was detected ten times or more. J is TRBJ2-5 and V is TRBV5-1; the match to TRBD1 covers 10 bases. This CDR3 spans 14 amino acids. J was trimmed by 2 bases and V by 4 bases; bases with no gene match: 2. Germline V gene lookup returns CDR1 SGHRS and CDR2 YFSETQ. Here the CDR3 DNA reads TGCGCCAGCAGCGAGGGACAGGGGCAAGAGACCCAGTACTTC. Amino acids: CASSEGQGQETQYF.

Many counts were recorded for this clonotype. The V call is TRBV20-1, the J call TRBJ2-3; D might be TRBD1 or TRBD2, each matching 5 bases. CDR1 and CDR2 (germline): DFQATT, SNEGSKA (reference sequence). The CDR3 has 18 amino acids. V was shortened by 0 bases and J by 0 bases, with 19 bases between the two germline ends. The CDR3 sequence: CSARDWGPLPPSTDTQYF. The CDR3 DNA reads as TGCAGTGCTAGAGATTGGGGACCCCTTCCCCCTAGCACAGATACGCAGTATTTT.

In this sample, this clonotype turned up a few times. The chain links TRBV3-1 to TRBJ2-6; D not resolved. CDR1 is LGHDT, CDR2 YNNKEL, per germline (reference sequence). The CDR3 totals 17 residues. Trimming left V 4 bases short and J 3 bases short, with 16 bases between. DNA of the CDR3: TGTGCCAGCAGCCCCGGAACCCACGCACGTGGGGCCAACGTCCTGACTTTC. This encodes CASSPGTHARGANVLTF.

This clonotype was seen ten or more times. V and J are TRBV9 and TRBJ2-3; D not resolved. CDR3 length equals 12 residues. V was shortened by 6 bases and J by 4 bases, with 9 bases between the two germline ends. Per germline, CDR1 SGDLS and CDR2 YYNGEE. The CDR3, as DNA: TGTGCCAGCACTACCCCCCCAGATACGCAGTATTTT. Its translation is CASTTPPDTQYF.

This clonotype appeared many times. The V call is TRBV11-2, the J call TRBJ1-2; TRBD1 is a possible D gene (5 bases). Germline V gene lookup returns CDR1 SGHAT and CDR2 FQNNGV. Trimming shortened V by 5 bases and J by 2 bases, and 12 bases separated the two germline ends. The CDR3 is 14 residues long. DNA for the CDR3: TGTGCCAGCAGCACCCAGGGAGGGAACTATGGCTACACCTTC. Its protein product is CASSTQGGNYGYTF.

The V gene is TRBV28, the J gene TRBJ1-2, with a tentative D call TRBD1 (5 bases). CDR3 size: 13 residues. Germline V lookup: CDR1 MDHEN, CDR2 SYDVKM. The V end lost 3 bases, the J end lost 4 bases, and 9 bases lay between the germline ends. The CDR3 loop is CASSFGGGYGYTF. CDR3 sequence (DNA): TGTGCCAGCAGTTTTGGGGGGGGCTATGGCTACACCTTC.

The CDR3 sequence is CSAFTGGETQYF. The CDR3 region has the DNA TGCAGTGCTTTTACAGGGGGAGAGACCCAGTACTTC. The chain joins TRBV20-1 to TRBJ2-5, with 8 bases that match TRBD1. There are 12 residues in the CDR3. The V gene end was trimmed by 5 bases and the J gene end by 4 bases; junction bases not matched to a gene: 3. Germline CDR1 and CDR2: DFQATT and SNEGSKA (reference sequence).

This clonotype was recorded at least ten times. The rearrangement uses TRBV25-1 and TRBJ2-7, with 7 bases that match TRBD2. Germline CDR1 reads MGHDK; CDR2 reads SYGVNS. The CDR3 runs to 15 residues. Trimming removed 5 bases from V and 0 bases from J; junction bases left unmatched: 7. The CDR3 DNA reads as TGTGCCAGCAGTCCTAGCGGAAGGAGCTCCTACGAGCAGTACTTC. It yields the protein CASSPSGRSSYEQYF.

At least ten counts were recorded for this clonotype. The rearrangement links TRBV7-3 to TRBJ2-5; D may be TRBD1 or TRBD2 (5 bases each). The CDR3 is made up of 16 amino acids. Germline V gene sequence: CDR1 SGHTA, CDR2 FQGTGA. V was pared by 2 bases and J by 2 bases, with 15 bases between. The CDR3 loop is CASSLGRDPRQETQYF. CDR3 sequence (DNA): TGTGCCAGCAGCTTAGGCCGGGACCCAAGACAAGAGACCCAGTACTTC.

This clonotype has at least ten counts. J is TRBJ1-5 and V is TRBV5-5; D gene ambiguous. V was shortened by 0 bases and J by 0 bases, with 4 bases between the two germline ends. Germline loops: CDR1 SGHKS, CDR2 YYEKEE (reference sequence). This CDR3 comprises 14 residues. The CDR3: CASSLVGSNQPQHF. CDR3 in DNA: TGTGCCAGCAGCTTGGTGGGTAGCAATCAGCCCCAGCATTTT.

In this sample, this clonotype turned up many times. The CDR3 is CASSQESRSGRGETQYF. CDR3 nucleotide sequence: TGTGCCAGCAGCCAAGAAAGTCGTAGCGGGAGAGGGGAGACCCAGTACTTC. This chain connects TRBV3-1 to TRBJ2-5, with TRBD2 identical over 9 bases. The V gene's germline CDR1 is LGHDT and CDR2 YNNKEL (reference sequence). Trimming took 0 bases from V and 5 from J; bases not matched to a gene: 10. The CDR3 spans 17 residues.

This clonotype appeared many times. The gene calls are TRBV12-3 or TRBV12-4 and TRBJ2-1; D unresolved. This CDR3 contains 12 residues. V lost 3 bases and J 7 bases, leaving 7 bases between the germline ends. CDR3 protein: CASSFNRNEQFF. The CDR3 region has the DNA TGTGCCAGCAGTTTTAATCGTAATGAGCAGTTCTTC.